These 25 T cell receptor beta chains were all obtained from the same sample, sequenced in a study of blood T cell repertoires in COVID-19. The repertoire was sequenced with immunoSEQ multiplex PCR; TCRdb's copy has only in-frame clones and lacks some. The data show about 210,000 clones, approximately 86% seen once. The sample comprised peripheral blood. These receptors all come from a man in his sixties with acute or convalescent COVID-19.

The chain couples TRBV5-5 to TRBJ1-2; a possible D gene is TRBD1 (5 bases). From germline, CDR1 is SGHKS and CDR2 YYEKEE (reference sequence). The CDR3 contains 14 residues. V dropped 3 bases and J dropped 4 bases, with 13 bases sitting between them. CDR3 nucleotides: TGTGCCAGCAGCTCAGGGATATCGCTCTATGGCTACACCTTC. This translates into CASSSGISLYGYTF.

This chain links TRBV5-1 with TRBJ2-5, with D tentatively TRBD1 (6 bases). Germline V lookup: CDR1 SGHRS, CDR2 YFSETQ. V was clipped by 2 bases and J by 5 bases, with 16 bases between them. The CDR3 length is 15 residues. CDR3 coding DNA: TGCGCCAGCAGCTTAAGGGGGATGTGGAAGGAGACCCAGTACTTC. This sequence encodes CASSLRGMWKETQYF.

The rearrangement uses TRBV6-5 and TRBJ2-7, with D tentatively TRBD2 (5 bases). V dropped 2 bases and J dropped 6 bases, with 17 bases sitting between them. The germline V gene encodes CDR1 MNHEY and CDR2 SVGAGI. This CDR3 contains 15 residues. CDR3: CASSYTADLRGEQYF. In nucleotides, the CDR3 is TGTGCCAGCAGTTACACGGCGGACCTTCGGGGCGAGCAGTACTTC.

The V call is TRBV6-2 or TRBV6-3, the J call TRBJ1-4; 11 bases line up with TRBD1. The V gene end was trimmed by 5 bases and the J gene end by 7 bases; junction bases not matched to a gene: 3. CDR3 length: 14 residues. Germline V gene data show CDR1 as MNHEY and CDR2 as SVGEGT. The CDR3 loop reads CASSADRGLEKLFF. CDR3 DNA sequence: TGTGCCAGCAGTGCGGACAGGGGGCTTGAAAAACTGTTTTTT.

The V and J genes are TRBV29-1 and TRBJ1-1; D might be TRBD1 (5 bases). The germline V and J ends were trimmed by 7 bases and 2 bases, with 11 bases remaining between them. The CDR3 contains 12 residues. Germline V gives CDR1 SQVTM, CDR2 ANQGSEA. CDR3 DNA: TGCAGCGGCCTGACAGTTAACACTGAAGCTTTCTTT. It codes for CSGLTVNTEAFF.

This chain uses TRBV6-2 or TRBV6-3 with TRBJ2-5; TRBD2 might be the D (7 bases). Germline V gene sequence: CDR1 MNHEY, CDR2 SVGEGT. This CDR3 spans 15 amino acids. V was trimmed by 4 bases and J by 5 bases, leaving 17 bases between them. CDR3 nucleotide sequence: TGTGCCAGCAGTTCGGCGGGGGCACGGGAGGAGACCCAGTACTTC. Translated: CASSSAGAREETQYF.

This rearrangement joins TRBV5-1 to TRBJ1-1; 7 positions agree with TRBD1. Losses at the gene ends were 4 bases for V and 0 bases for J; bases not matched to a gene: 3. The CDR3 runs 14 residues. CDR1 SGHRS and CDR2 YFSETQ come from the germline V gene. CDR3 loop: CASSGDSVNTEAFF. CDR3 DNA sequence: TGCGCCAGCAGCGGGGACAGCGTGAACACTGAAGCTTTCTTT.

CDR3 DNA: TGCAGCGTGGGGGGACAGGGCACGACTACTGAAGCTTTCTTT. The encoded protein is CSVGGQGTTTEAFF. The chain couples TRBV29-1 to TRBJ1-1; 9 nucleotides line up with TRBD1. The CDR3 has 14 residues. Unmatched junction bases numbered 10, after V lost 6 bases and J lost 5 bases. Germline V gene sequence: CDR1 SQVTM, CDR2 ANQGSEA.

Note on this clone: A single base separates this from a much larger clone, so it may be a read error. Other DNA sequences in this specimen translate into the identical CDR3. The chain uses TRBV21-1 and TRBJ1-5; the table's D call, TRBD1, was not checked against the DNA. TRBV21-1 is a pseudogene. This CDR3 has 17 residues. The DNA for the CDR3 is TGTGCCAGTAGCCACAGGGGGCGGACAGGGGGCAGGAAGCCCCAGCATTTT. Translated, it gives CASSHRGRTGGRKPQHF.

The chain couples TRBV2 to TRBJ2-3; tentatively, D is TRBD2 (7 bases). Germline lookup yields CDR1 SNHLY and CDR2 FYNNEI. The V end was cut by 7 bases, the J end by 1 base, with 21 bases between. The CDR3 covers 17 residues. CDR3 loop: CASTKGGAGRGTDTQYF. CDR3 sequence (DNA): TGTGCCAGCACCAAGGGGGGAGCAGGGAGGGGCACAGATACGCAGTATTTT.

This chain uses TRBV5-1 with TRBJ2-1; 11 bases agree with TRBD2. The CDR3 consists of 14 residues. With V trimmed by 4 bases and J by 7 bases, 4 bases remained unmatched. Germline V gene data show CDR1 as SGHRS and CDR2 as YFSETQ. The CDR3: CASSLTSGVNEQFF. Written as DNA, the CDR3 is TGCGCCAGCAGCCTGACTAGCGGGGTTAATGAGCAGTTCTTC.

The CDR3 reads CASSINPGSPPYF. The CDR3 coding sequence is TGTGCCAGCAGCATAAACCCAGGGTCTCCGCCGTACTTC. The J gene is TRBJ2-7, the V gene TRBV9, with a tentative D call TRBD1 (5 bases). This CDR3 region has 13 residues. The ends were cut back, 4 bases at V and 12 bases at J, with 20 bases in the middle. Germline-derived CDR1 and CDR2 are SGDLS and YYNGEE.

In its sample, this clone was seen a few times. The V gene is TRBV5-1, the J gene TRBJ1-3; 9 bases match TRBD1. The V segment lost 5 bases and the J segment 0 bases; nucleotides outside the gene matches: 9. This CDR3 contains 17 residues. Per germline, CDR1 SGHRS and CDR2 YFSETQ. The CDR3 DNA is TGCGCCAGCAGGGCCGCCGGGACAGGGCCCTCTGGAAACACCATATATTTT. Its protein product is CASRAAGTGPSGNTIYF.

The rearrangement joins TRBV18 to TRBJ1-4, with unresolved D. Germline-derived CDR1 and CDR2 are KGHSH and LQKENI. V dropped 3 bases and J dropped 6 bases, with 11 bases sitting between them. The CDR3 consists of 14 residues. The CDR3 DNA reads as TGTGCCAGCTCACCGACCCAGGTGGATGAAAAACTGTTTTTT. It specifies CASSPTQVDEKLFF. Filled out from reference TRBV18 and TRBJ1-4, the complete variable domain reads NAGVMQNPRHLVRRRGQEARLRCSPMKGHSHVYWYRQLPEEGLKFMVYLQKENIIDESGMPKERFSAEFPKEGPSILRIQQVVRGDSAAYFCASSPTQVDEKLFFGSGTQLSVL.

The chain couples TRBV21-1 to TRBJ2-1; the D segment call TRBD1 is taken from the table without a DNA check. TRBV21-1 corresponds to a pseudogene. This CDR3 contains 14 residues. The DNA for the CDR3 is TGTGCCAGCAGCAAAGTTTCAGGGTTCCATGAGCAGTTCTTC. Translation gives CASSKVSGFHEQFF.

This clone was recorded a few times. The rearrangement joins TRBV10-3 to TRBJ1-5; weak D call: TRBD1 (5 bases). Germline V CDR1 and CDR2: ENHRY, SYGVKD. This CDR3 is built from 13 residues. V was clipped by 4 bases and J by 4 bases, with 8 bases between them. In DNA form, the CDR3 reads TGTGCCATCAGTGGGACAATAAATCAGCCCCAGCATTTT. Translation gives CAISGTINQPQHF.

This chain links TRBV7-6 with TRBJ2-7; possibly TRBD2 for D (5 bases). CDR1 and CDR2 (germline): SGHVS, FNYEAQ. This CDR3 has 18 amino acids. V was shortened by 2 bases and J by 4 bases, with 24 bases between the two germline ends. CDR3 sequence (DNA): TGTGCCAGCAGCTTAAAACCCGCGAATTCCGGGGTACTGTACGAGCAGTACTTC. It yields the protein CASSLKPANSGVLYEQYF.

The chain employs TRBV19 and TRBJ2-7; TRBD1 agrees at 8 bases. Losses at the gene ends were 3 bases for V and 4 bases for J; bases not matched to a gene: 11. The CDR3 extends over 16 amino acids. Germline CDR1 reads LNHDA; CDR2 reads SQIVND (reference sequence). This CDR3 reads CASSIGQGAQTYEQYF. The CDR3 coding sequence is TGTGCCAGTAGTATCGGCCAGGGGGCCCAAACTTACGAGCAGTACTTC.

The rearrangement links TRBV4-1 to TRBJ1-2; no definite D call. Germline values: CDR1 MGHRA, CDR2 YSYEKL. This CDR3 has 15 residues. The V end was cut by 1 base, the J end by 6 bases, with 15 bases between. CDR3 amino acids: CASSQGLGRKDGYTF. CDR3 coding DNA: TGCGCCAGCAGCCAAGGGTTGGGCAGAAAGGATGGCTACACCTTC.

The CDR3 here is CASSLTGVGYTF. The DNA for the CDR3 is TGTGCCAGCAGCTTGACAGGGGTTGGCTACACCTTC. V is TRBV7-2 and J is TRBJ1-2, with 8 bases lining up with TRBD1. The CDR3 runs to 12 residues. Germline lookup yields CDR1 SGHTA and CDR2 FQGNSA. After removal of 3 bases from V and 7 bases from J, the junction contained 1 base not matched to a gene.

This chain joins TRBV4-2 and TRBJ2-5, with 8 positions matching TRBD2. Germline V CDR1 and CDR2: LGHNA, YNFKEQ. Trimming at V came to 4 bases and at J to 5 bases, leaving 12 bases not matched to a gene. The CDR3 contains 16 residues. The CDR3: CASSPSGQRGIETQYF. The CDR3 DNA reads TGTGCCAGCAGCCCAAGCGGCCAGCGGGGGATCGAGACCCAGTACTTC.

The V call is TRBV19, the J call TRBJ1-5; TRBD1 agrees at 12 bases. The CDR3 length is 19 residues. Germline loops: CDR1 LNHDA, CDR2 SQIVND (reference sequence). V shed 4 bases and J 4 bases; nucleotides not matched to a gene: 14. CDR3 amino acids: CASSSRDRGLSRTNQPQHF. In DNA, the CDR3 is TGTGCCAGTAGTAGCCGGGACAGGGGGCTATCAAGGACAAATCAGCCCCAGCATTTT.

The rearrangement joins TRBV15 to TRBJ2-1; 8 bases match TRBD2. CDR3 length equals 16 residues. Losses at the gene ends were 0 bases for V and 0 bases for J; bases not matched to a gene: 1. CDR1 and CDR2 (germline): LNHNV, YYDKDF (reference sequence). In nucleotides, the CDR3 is TGTGCCACCAGCAGAGATCGGGGGGGCTCCTACAATGAGCAGTTCTTC. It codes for CATSRDRGGSYNEQFF.

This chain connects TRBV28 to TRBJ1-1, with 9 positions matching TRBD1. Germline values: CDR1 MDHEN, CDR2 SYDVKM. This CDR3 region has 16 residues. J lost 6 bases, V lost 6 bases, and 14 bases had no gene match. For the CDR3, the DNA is TGTGCCAGCAGCCGAGGTCAGGGACAGGGAAGGTCTGAAGCTTTCTTT. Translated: CASSRGQGQGRSEAFF. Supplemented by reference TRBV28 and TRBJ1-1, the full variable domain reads DVKVTQSSRYLVKRTGEKVFLECVQDMDHENMFWYRQDPGLGLRLIYFSYDVKMKEKGDIPEGYSVSREKKERFSLILESASTNQTSMYLCASSRGQGQGRSEAFFGQGTRLTVV.

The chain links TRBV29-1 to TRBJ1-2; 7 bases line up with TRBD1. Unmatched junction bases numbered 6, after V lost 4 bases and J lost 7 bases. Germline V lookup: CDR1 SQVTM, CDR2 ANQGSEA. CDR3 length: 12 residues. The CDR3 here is CSVVGTAGGYTF. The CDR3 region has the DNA TGCAGCGTTGTAGGGACAGCTGGTGGCTACACCTTC.